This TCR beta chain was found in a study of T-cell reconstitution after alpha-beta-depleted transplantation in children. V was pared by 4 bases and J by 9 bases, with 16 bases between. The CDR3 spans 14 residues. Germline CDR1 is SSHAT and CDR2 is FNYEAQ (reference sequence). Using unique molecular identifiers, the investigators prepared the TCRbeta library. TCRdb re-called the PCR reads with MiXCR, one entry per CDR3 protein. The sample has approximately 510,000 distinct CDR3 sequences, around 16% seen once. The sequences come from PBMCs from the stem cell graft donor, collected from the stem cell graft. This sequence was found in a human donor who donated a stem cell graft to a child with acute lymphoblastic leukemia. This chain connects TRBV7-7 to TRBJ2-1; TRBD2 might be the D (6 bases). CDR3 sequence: CASSWSGRAGEQFF. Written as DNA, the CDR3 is TGTGCCAGCAGCTGGAGCGGTCGAGCGGGTGAGCAGTTCTTC.